The 27 T cell receptor beta chains given below trace back to one sample, sequenced in a study of monozygotic twins with inflammatory bowel disease. One entry per CDR3 protein, without DNA, is what TCRdb gives after re-calling the 5' RACE reads. This sample's table has approximately 160,000 distinct CDR3 sequences. The sample comprised blood. The receptors were gathered from a human donor with ulcerative colitis or Crohn's disease, or a healthy co-twin of an affected twin (not recorded which).

The gene calls are TRBV20-1 and TRBJ1-4. Germline CDR1 is DFQATT and CDR2 is SNEGSKA (reference sequence). This CDR3 is built from 17 residues. CDR3 sequence reads: CSARAAAPVLFNEKLFF.

The CDR3 sequence is CASSFDGRGGTDTQYF. The rearrangement links TRBV7-2 to TRBJ2-3; the TRBD2 assignment by TCRdb is unverifiable without DNA. Germline values: CDR1 SGHTA, CDR2 FQGNSA. CDR3 length: 16 amino acids.

The rearrangement uses TRBV6-2 or TRBV6-3 and TRBJ2-5; TCRdb selects TRBD1, and the lack of DNA leaves this call unchecked. CDR1 and CDR2 from the germline V gene are MNHEY and SVGEGT. CDR3 length: 15 residues. The CDR3 spells CASKETGPYQETQYF.

The chain uses TRBV29-1 and TRBJ2-6; the D gene TCRdb calls, TRBD2, cannot be checked with no DNA. Germline CDR1 SQVTM, CDR2 ANQGSEA. This CDR3 spans 14 amino acids. The CDR3 reads CSVDVGGGANVLTF.

The chain links TRBV4-1 to TRBJ1-6. From germline, CDR1 is MGHRA and CDR2 YSYEKL. The CDR3 covers 15 residues. CDR3 in amino acids: CASSPASSYNSPLHF.

The chain recombines TRBV7-3 with TRBJ2-3; TCRdb's D gene call, TRBD1, goes unchecked for lack of DNA. Germline loops: CDR1 SGHTA, CDR2 FQGTGA. This CDR3 has 15 amino acids. Here the CDR3 reads CASSQRPTGTDTQYF.

V gene TRBV4-1 combines with J gene TRBJ2-5. Germline V lookup: CDR1 MGHRA, CDR2 YSYEKL. This CDR3 is built from 17 residues. The CDR3: CASSQDVASGSRETQYF.

The rearrangement uses TRBV5-1 and TRBJ2-7. Per germline, CDR1 SGHRS and CDR2 YFSETQ. The CDR3 length is 15 residues. This CDR3 reads CASSSNTGTSYEQYF.

The chain is built from TRBV7-8 and TRBJ2-1. CDR1 and CDR2 from the germline V gene are SGHVS and FQNEAQ. This CDR3 region has 15 residues. CDR3 loop: CASSGSGQFKREQFF.

The CDR3 protein is CAWSRQNTGELFF. The chain recombines TRBV30 with TRBJ2-2. From germline, CDR1 is GTSNPN and CDR2 SVGIG (reference sequence). CDR3 length: 13 residues.

The J gene is TRBJ2-7, the V gene TRBV6-5. This CDR3 is 15 amino acids long. CDR1 MNHEY and CDR2 SVGAGI come from the germline V gene. CDR3 amino acids: CASSYRLFKNYEQYF.

The V gene is TRBV5-1, the J gene TRBJ2-7; TCRdb's D call of TRBD2 is untestable without DNA. CDR1 and CDR2 from the germline V gene are SGHRS and YFSETQ. The CDR3 contains 15 residues. CDR3 in amino acids: CASSLESSGSYEQYF.

The V gene is TRBV12-3 or TRBV12-4, the J gene TRBJ1-6; the D call from TCRdb, TRBD1, cannot be confirmed without DNA. The CDR3 length is 14 residues. This chain's CDR3 is CASSPTGDNSPLHF.

The rearrangement uses TRBV18 and TRBJ1-1; without DNA, the TCRdb call of TRBD1 cannot be checked. The CDR3 has 16 residues. Per germline, CDR1 KGHSH and CDR2 LQKENI. CDR3 loop: CASSVELAPRNTEAFF.

This rearrangement joins TRBV7-2 to TRBJ2-1; lacking DNA, the TRBD2 call made by TCRdb goes unchecked. There are 17 residues in the CDR3. From germline, CDR1 is SGHTA and CDR2 FQGNSA. CDR3 residues: CASSSRTSGLSYNEQFF. Combining the CDR3 with reference TRBV7-2 and TRBJ2-1 gives the whole variable domain GAGVSQSPSNKVTEKGKDVELRCDPISGHTALYWYRQSLGQGLEFLIYFQGNSAPDKSGLPSDRFSAERTGGSVSTLTIQRTQQEDSAVYLCASSSRTSGLSYNEQFFGPGTRLTVL.

V gene TRBV27 combines with J gene TRBJ1-2. The CDR3 consists of 13 residues. The germline V gene encodes CDR1 MNHEY and CDR2 SMNVEV (reference sequence). The CDR3 is CASSFQAFYGYTF.

This chain joins TRBV7-9 and TRBJ2-3. CDR3 length equals 13 residues. Germline CDR1 is SEHNR and CDR2 is FQNEAQ (reference sequence). The CDR3 loop is CASSSLGTDTQYF.

The CDR3 is CASSLGRSSGTDTQYF. This chain uses TRBV7-9 with TRBJ2-3; checking the TCRdb D call of TRBD2 is not possible without DNA. Germline CDR1 reads SEHNR; CDR2 reads FQNEAQ (reference sequence). CDR3 length equals 16 residues. Together with reference TRBV7-9 and TRBJ2-3, the CDR3 gives the full variable domain: DTGVSQNPRHKITKRGQNVTFRCDPISEHNRLYWYRQTLGQGPEFLTYFQNEAQLEKSRLLSDRFSAERPKGSFSTLEIQRTEQGDSAMYLCASSLGRSSGTDTQYFGPGTRLTVL.

The V and J genes are TRBV6-5 and TRBJ2-7. Germline CDR1 MNHEY, CDR2 SVGAGI. The CDR3 extends over 14 amino acids. This chain's CDR3 is CASSYSWGSYEQYF.

The gene calls are TRBV10-2 and TRBJ1-1. The V gene's germline CDR1 is WSHSY and CDR2 SAAADI. The CDR3 length is 15 residues. CDR3 loop: CASSESLGGIAEAFF.

The chain recombines TRBV10-3 with TRBJ2-4; TCRdb selects TRBD2, and the lack of DNA leaves this call unchecked. CDR1 and CDR2 (germline): ENHRY, SYGVKD. This CDR3 region has 17 residues. CDR3 residues: CAISESLAVLAKNIQYF.

V and J are TRBV6-1 and TRBJ2-1; TCRdb indicates TRBD2, and absent DNA this call remains unverified. The CDR3 has 20 residues. Germline V gene lookup returns CDR1 MNHNS and CDR2 SASEGT. CDR3 amino acids: CASSELLVPPDSHSYNEQFF.

This CDR3 is CASSINRGPYEQYF. The chain joins TRBV12-3 or TRBV12-4 to TRBJ2-7; TCRdb returns TRBD1, unconfirmable since there is no DNA. The CDR3 loop spans 14 amino acids.

The chain couples TRBV6-6 to TRBJ2-3; checking the TCRdb D call of TRBD1 is not possible without DNA. The germline V gene has CDR1 MNHNY and CDR2 SVGAGI (reference sequence). This CDR3 comprises 14 residues. The CDR3 protein is CASSYSGLGDTQYF.

This chain uses TRBV24-1 with TRBJ2-1; TCRdb calls TRBD1, which cannot be checked without DNA. The length of the CDR3 is 15 residues. The germline V gene has CDR1 KGHDR and CDR2 SFDVKD. CDR3 sequence reads: CATSGARTGVREQFF.

V and J are TRBV11-2 and TRBJ1-1; with no DNA, the TCRdb D assignment of TRBD1 cannot be verified. CDR3 length: 17 amino acids. CDR1 SGHAT and CDR2 FQNNGV come from the germline V gene. CDR3 sequence: CASSLAFGAATNTEAFF.

The J gene is TRBJ2-2, the V gene TRBV10-3; TCRdb selects TRBD1, and the lack of DNA leaves this call unchecked. Per germline, CDR1 ENHRY and CDR2 SYGVKD. The CDR3 runs 17 residues. This chain's CDR3 is CAISETGTGGAPGELFF.